The 22 T cell receptor beta chains in this list originate from one sample, sequenced in a study of shared clonotypes between healthy human individuals (dated by TCRdb to about 2020). CD8 naive samples consisted of CD45RO-negative cells that were positively selected for CCR7, yielding a CD45RA+CCR7+ population without TemRA cells. The library was prepared using the immunoSEQ multiplex PCR assay. In TCRdb, the immuneACCESS table is reduced to in-frame sequences with V and J assigned. These tables do not hold every clone; where another copy was compared, an unresolved V gene accounts for under half, and the others remain unexplained. In all, the sample holds about 2 million clones, and roughly 95% of those were seen once. The ten largest clones take up 0.95% to 1.5% of the sample. Sequencing used naive CD8+ T cells sorted from blood. In light of the paper, this sample's cell subset or site label describes: CD45RA+CCR7+. These receptors were taken from a man aged 18 to 30 in good health.

This chain uses TRBV6-1 with TRBJ2-7, with D uncertain. Germline values: CDR1 MNHNS, CDR2 SASEGT. This CDR3 is 13 amino acids long. V lost 3 bases, J lost 11 bases, and 17 bases lay in between. The CDR3: CASSDGRDQPKYF. CDR3 DNA: TGTGCCAGCAGTGACGGCAGAGACCAGCCCAAGTACTTC.

The chain is built from TRBV7-6 and TRBJ1-4; no reliable D call. V lost 0 bases, J lost 8 bases, and 10 bases lay in between. Germline CDR1 and CDR2: SGHVS and FNYEAQ. This CDR3 is 14 amino acids long. CDR3 residues: CASSLAVSEEKLFF. Here the CDR3 DNA reads TGTGCCAGCAGCTTAGCTGTATCGGAGGAAAAACTGTTTTTT.

V usage is TRBV10-2 and J usage is TRBJ2-7, with a weak D call TRBD1 (5 bases). V lost 6 bases and J lost 0, with 15 bases in between. The CDR3 extends over 15 amino acids. Per germline, CDR1 WSHSY and CDR2 SAAADI. Written as DNA, the CDR3 is TGCGCCAGCAGCAGATCAGGGTTAAGCTCCTACGAGCAGTACTTC. Protein sequence: CASSRSGLSSYEQYF.

The V call is TRBV5-1, the J call TRBJ2-3; D perhaps matches TRBD1 (6 bases). CDR1 SGHRS and CDR2 YFSETQ come from the germline V gene. V gave up 3 bases and J gave up 4 bases, with 9 bases separating them. The CDR3 has 13 amino acids. The CDR3 DNA sequence: TGCGCCAGCAGCTCGGACAGTCCAGATACGCAGTATTTT. Translation: CASSSDSPDTQYF. Looking up the rest from reference TRBV5-1 and TRBJ2-3 gives the full variable domain: KAGVTQTPRYLIKTRGQQVTLSCSPISGHRSVSWYQQTPGQGLQFLFEYFSETQRNKGNFPGRFSGRQFSNSRSEMNVSTLELGDSALYLCASSSDSPDTQYFGPGTRLTVL.

The J gene is TRBJ2-7, the V gene TRBV5-6; D unresolved. The CDR3 is made up of 14 amino acids. The V gene lost 0 bases and the J gene lost 3 bases, with 10 bases spanning the gap. In germline, CDR1 is SGHDT, CDR2 YYEEEE. For the CDR3, the DNA is TGTGCCAGCAGCTTGGGCAGTTTGCACTACGAGCAGTACTTC. This sequence encodes CASSLGSLHYEQYF. Full variable domain (rest looked up from reference TRBV5-6 and TRBJ2-7): DAGVTQSPTHLIKTRGQQVTLRCSPKSGHDTVSWYQQALGQGPQFIFQYYEEEERQRGNFPDRFSGHQFPNYSSELNVNALLLGDSALYLCASSLGSLHYEQYFGPGTRLTVT.

This chain links TRBV6-5 with TRBJ2-7; D is perhaps TRBD1 (5 bases). Germline loops: CDR1 MNHEY, CDR2 SVGAGI. This CDR3 has 14 amino acids. Trimming cost V 0 bases and J 3 bases, with 9 bases left between them. DNA for the CDR3: TGTGCCAGCAGTTACTCGGCAGGGTACTACGAGCAGTACTTC. Its protein is CASSYSAGYYEQYF.

The V gene is TRBV4-3, the J gene TRBJ1-1; the match to TRBD1 covers 7 bases. The germline V gene encodes CDR1 LGHNA and CDR2 YSLEER. There are 17 residues in the CDR3. V gave up 0 bases and J gave up 4 bases; unmatched junction bases: 11. For the CDR3, the DNA is TGCGCCAGCAGCCAAGATCCCCAGGGGGAAGGAATCACTGAAGCTTTCTTT. Translation gives CASSQDPQGEGITEAFF.

CDR3 DNA: TGTGCCAGCAGCTTCTTCTGGCAGGGTGGCGCCTACGAGCAGTACTTC. Its translation: CASSFFWQGGAYEQYF. The genes are TRBV7-2 and TRBJ2-7; a possible D gene is TRBD1 (5 bases). This CDR3 spans 16 amino acids. Germline values: CDR1 SGHTA, CDR2 FQGNSA. Trimming stripped 3 bases from V and 2 bases from J, with 17 bases between.

This clone was recorded only once. The chain carries TRBV25-1 and TRBJ1-4; 7 nucleotides match TRBD1. In germline, CDR1 is MGHDK, CDR2 SYGVNS. The V gene end was trimmed by 7 bases and the J gene end by 8 bases; junction bases not matched to a gene: 7. The CDR3 is 13 amino acids. The CDR3, as DNA: TGTGCCAGCACGGCAGGGGGTAACGAAAAACTGTTTTTT. It encodes CASTAGGNEKLFF.

This clone was seen only once. The V call is TRBV5-1, the J call TRBJ2-3; D could derive from TRBD1 or TRBD2 (5 bases each). From germline, CDR1 is SGHRS and CDR2 YFSETQ. The V end lost 4 bases, the J end lost 1 base, and 10 bases lay between the germline ends. The CDR3 loop spans 14 amino acids. CDR3 DNA: TGCGCCAGCAGCCCCGGGACGGGCACAGATACGCAGTATTTT. This encodes CASSPGTGTDTQYF.

The chain employs TRBV5-6 and TRBJ1-4; D is ambiguous. The CDR3 has 14 amino acids. The V end was cut by 0 bases, the J end by 8 bases, with 11 bases between. Germline-derived CDR1 and CDR2 are SGHDT and YYEEEE. The CDR3 bases are TGTGCCAGCAGCTTGGGGCTCAGCGGGGAAAAACTGTTTTTT. This sequence encodes CASSLGLSGEKLFF.

This clone was recorded only once. The sample holds other DNA sequences that translate to the same CDR3. The chain uses TRBV7-9 and TRBJ2-3; D might be TRBD2 (5 bases). With 4 bases removed from V and 1 base from J, the gap between germline ends came to 9 bases. This CDR3 is built from 14 residues. Germline CDR1 reads SEHNR; CDR2 reads FQNEAQ (reference sequence). Here the CDR3 DNA reads TGTGCCAGCAGCTCCCCAGCGGGCACAGATACGCAGTATTTT. This sequence encodes CASSSPAGTDTQYF.

The chain is built from TRBV6-1 and TRBJ1-5; D gene ambiguous. The CDR3 loop spans 15 amino acids. Germline assignment: CDR1 MNHNS and CDR2 SASEGT. Trimming removed 3 bases at V and 0 bases at J, with 9 bases between. This CDR3 is CASSDYGYSNQPQHF. CDR3 nucleotides: TGTGCCAGCAGTGATTATGGTTATAGCAATCAGCCCCAGCATTTT.

The V call is TRBV9, the J call TRBJ1-1, with D maybe TRBD1 (5 bases). The CDR3 covers 13 residues. The V and J ends lost 2 bases and 7 bases respectively, with 12 bases between them. CDR1 SGDLS and CDR2 YYNGEE come from the germline V gene. CDR3 protein: CASSVGGAGEAFF. In nucleotides, the CDR3 is TGTGCCAGCAGCGTTGGAGGGGCGGGTGAAGCTTTCTTT. The entire variable domain, with the rest obtained from reference TRBV9 and TRBJ1-1, is as follows: DSGVTQTPKHLITATGQRVTLRCSPRSGDLSVYWYQQSLDQGLQFLIQYYNGEERAKGNILERFSAQQFPDLHSELNLSSLELGDSALYFCASSVGGAGEAFFGQGTRLTVV.

This rearrangement joins TRBV9 to TRBJ2-1; unclear D gene. Germline CDR1 reads SGDLS; CDR2 reads YYNGEE. CDR3 length: 12 residues. V gave up 3 bases and J gave up 3 bases, with 4 bases separating them. For the CDR3, the DNA is TGTGCCAGCAGCGATCTCTACAATGAGCAGTTCTTC. The encoded protein is CASSDLYNEQFF.

The chain has TRBV13 and TRBJ2-5, with 7 bases that match TRBD2. Germline V CDR1 and CDR2: PRHDT, FYEKMQ (reference sequence). The V and J ends lost 4 bases and 0 bases, in that order; junction bases with no gene match: 11. CDR3 length: 17 amino acids. The CDR3 loop reads CASSSTPGSGYQETQYF. DNA for the CDR3: TGTGCCAGCAGCTCGACCCCAGGTAGCGGGTACCAAGAGACCCAGTACTTC. The complete variable domain, with remaining parts taken from reference TRBV13 and TRBJ2-5, reads AAGVIQSPRHLIKEKRETATLKCYPIPRHDTVYWYQQGPGQDPQFLISFYEKMQSDKGSIPDRFSAQQFSDYHSELNMSSLELGDSALYFCASSSTPGSGYQETQYFGPGTRLLVL.

This clone turned up a few times. The chain links TRBV7-9 to TRBJ2-3; either TRBD1 or TRBD2 may supply D (5 bases each). The CDR3 sequence is 16 residues long. Germline CDR1 and CDR2: SEHNR and FQNEAQ (reference sequence). V was pared by 5 bases and J by 7 bases, with 22 bases between. The DNA for the CDR3 is TGTGCCAGCAGCCAAAGCCTGGGGGTCAGATTATATACGCAGTATTTT. Its translation: CASSQSLGVRLYTQYF.

The V call is TRBV6-5, the J call TRBJ2-7; no firm D call. The CDR3 totals 10 residues. The germline V gene encodes CDR1 MNHEY and CDR2 SVGAGI. V was trimmed by 8 bases and J by 6 bases, leaving 8 bases between them. The CDR3 DNA reads TGTGCCAGCTCCTCGGGCGAGCAGTACTTC. As protein: CASSSGEQYF.

With respect to this clone: The same CDR3 is also encoded by other DNA sequences in this sample. The chain combines TRBV27 with TRBJ2-7; D assignment may be TRBD1 or TRBD2 (6 bases each). The CDR3 covers 14 residues. The germline gives CDR1 MNHEY, CDR2 SMNVEV (reference sequence). V lost 5 bases, J lost 2 bases, and 13 bases lay in between. This CDR3 is CASSPLGGPYEQYF. CDR3 nucleotides: TGTGCCAGCAGTCCCCTTGGGGGGCCCTACGAGCAGTACTTC.

The V call is TRBV28, the J call TRBJ2-3; 7 bases match TRBD2. The V gene end was trimmed by 7 bases and the J gene end by 4 bases; junction bases not matched to a gene: 11. The CDR3 runs 15 residues. The V gene's germline CDR1 is MDHEN and CDR2 SYDVKM. CDR3: CASTPVPGLADTQYF. The CDR3 DNA reads TGTGCCAGCACCCCCGTCCCCGGACTAGCAGATACGCAGTATTTT.

The CDR3 region has the DNA TGTGCCAGCAGCTCGCCGCATATGAACACTGAAGCTTTCTTT. This encodes CASSSPHMNTEAFF. The V gene is TRBV7-9, the J gene TRBJ1-1; no reliable D call. Trimming left V 4 bases short and J 0 bases short, with 9 bases between. This CDR3 contains 14 residues. Germline values: CDR1 SEHNR, CDR2 FQNEAQ (reference sequence).

The chain carries TRBV7-8 and TRBJ2-1; D call uncertain. CDR1 is SGHVS and CDR2 is FQNEAQ in the germline V gene. Trimming removed 3 bases from V and 8 bases from J, with 14 bases in between. This CDR3 has 14 amino acids. The CDR3, as DNA: TGTGCCAGCAGCTTTTGGTCGGACGGAGATGAGCAGTTCTTC. It yields the protein CASSFWSDGDEQFF.